This TCR beta chain appears in the sequencing data of a study of blood T cell repertoires in COVID-19. The CDR3 is made up of 14 amino acids. Germline V gene sequence: CDR1 MNHNS, CDR2 SASEGT. Trimming cost V 1 base and J 7 bases, with 11 bases left between them. TCRdb keeps only in-frame clones here, not all; method: immunoSEQ multiplex PCR. The table records 100,000 to 150,000 clones, roughly three quarters of them present only once. The rearrangement links TRBV6-1 to TRBJ1-5; weak D call: TRBD1 (6 bases). The TCR comes from a man aged 40-49 years with active or convalescent COVID-19. Source material: peripheral blood. The CDR3 is CASSEGAGAQPQHF. DNA of the CDR3: TGTGCCAGCAGTGAAGGCGCAGGGGCCCAGCCCCAGCATTTT.